Listed here are 19 T cell receptor beta chains from one sample, sequenced in a study of blood T cell repertoires in COVID-19. TCRdb's copy holds only in-frame clones and misses some; the assay was immunoSEQ multiplex PCR. The table records more than 95,000 clones, approximately 80% of them present only once. The sequenced material came from peripheral blood. Every receptor here comes from a woman aged 45 to 65 with acute or convalescent COVID-19.

The chain carries TRBV4-2 and TRBJ1-2; a weak D match, TRBD1 (6 bases). This CDR3 is 16 amino acids long. The V gene lost 0 bases and the J gene lost 3 bases, with 14 bases spanning the gap. Germline loops: CDR1 LGHNA, CDR2 YNFKEQ. The CDR3 sequence: CASSQDSRGSHYGYTF. In DNA, the CDR3 is TGTGCCAGCAGCCAAGATTCCAGGGGAAGCCACTATGGCTACACCTTC.

The sample holds one count of this clone. The DNA of the CDR3 is TGTGCCAGCAGCGTAGAGTCACTAGCGCGGGAGCAGTACTTC. Its translation is CASSVESLAREQYF. The rearrangement uses TRBV9 and TRBJ2-7; 7 nucleotides agree with TRBD2. V was pared by 0 bases and J by 7 bases, with 7 bases of the junction left unmatched. This CDR3 is built from 14 residues. Germline loops: CDR1 SGDLS, CDR2 YYNGEE.

This clone was recorded a few times. This chain joins TRBV24-1 and TRBJ2-7; 8 nucleotides match TRBD1. From germline, CDR1 is KGHDR and CDR2 SFDVKD. Losses at the gene ends were 4 bases for V and 2 bases for J; bases not matched to a gene: 6. This CDR3 region has 15 residues. The CDR3 DNA is TGTGCCACCAGTGACAACAGGGGGACCACCTACGAGCAGTACTTC. Encoded protein: CATSDNRGTTYEQYF.

Points on this clone: An end of the junction does not agree with germline; a read error may underlie this. The chain has TRBV9 and TRBJ2-1; 8 bases match TRBD1. Looked up from germline, CDR1 is SGDLS and CDR2 is YYNGEE. The CDR3 runs to 13 residues. DNA of the CDR3: TGTGCCAGCAGCGTAGCTCTGACAGGGGCTCTCCTCTTC. It codes for CASSVALTGALLF.

This chain links TRBV10-3 with TRBJ1-2; D might be TRBD1 (5 bases). CDR1 ENHRY and CDR2 SYGVKD come from the germline V gene. The CDR3 runs to 14 residues. Trimming stripped 4 bases from V and 7 bases from J, with 16 bases between. The CDR3 spells CAISASHQGFGYTF. CDR3 DNA: TGTGCCATCAGTGCCAGTCATCAGGGTTTTGGCTACACCTTC.

V usage is TRBV10-3 and J usage is TRBJ1-6, with unresolved D. CDR3 length equals 14 residues. CDR1 ENHRY and CDR2 SYGVKD come from the germline V gene. Trimming removed 2 bases at V and 8 bases at J, with 10 bases between. CDR3 nucleotides: TGTGCCATCAGTGAGACACAGAGAGATTCACCCCTCCACTTT. This encodes CAISETQRDSPLHF.

Here the CDR3 DNA reads TGCGCCAGCAGCTGGGATCCGGGACAGAACACTGAAGCTTTCTTT. It yields the protein CASSWDPGQNTEAFF. V and J are TRBV5-1 and TRBJ1-1, with TRBD1 as a possible D gene (6 bases). This CDR3 is 15 amino acids long. Germline V gene sequence: CDR1 SGHRS, CDR2 YFSETQ. Trimming took off 3 bases at V and 1 base at J, with 13 bases between the two ends.

This chain links TRBV6-5 with TRBJ1-2; D is unresolved. Between the trimmed V and J ends, which lost 2 bases and 5 bases, there was a span of 15 bases. The CDR3 contains 15 residues. CDR1 is MNHEY, CDR2 SVGAGI, per germline. The CDR3 reads CASSYAPKLLYGYTF. The CDR3 region has the DNA TGTGCCAGCAGTTACGCCCCTAAACTGTTATATGGCTACACCTTC.

The chain recombines TRBV2 with TRBJ1-1; D perhaps matches TRBD1 (5 bases). The CDR3 extends over 14 amino acids. Trimming stripped 6 bases from V and 1 base from J, with 12 bases between. Germline V gives CDR1 SNHLY, CDR2 FYNNEI. CDR3 DNA sequence: TGTGCCAGCAGATCTGACAGTGGGAACACTGAAGCTTTCTTT. Protein: CASRSDSGNTEAFF.

The rearrangement joins TRBV18 to TRBJ1-5, with 7 bases aligning to TRBD1. Germline V gives CDR1 KGHSH, CDR2 LQKENI. Trimming at V came to 4 bases and at J to 5 bases, leaving 5 bases not matched to a gene. The CDR3 sequence is 14 residues long. The CDR3 spells CASSQGARDQPQHF. The DNA of the CDR3 is TGTGCCAGCTCACAGGGGGCCCGGGATCAGCCCCAGCATTTT.

V and J are TRBV7-2 and TRBJ2-3; D perhaps matches TRBD2 (6 bases). V was shortened by 3 bases and J by 6 bases, with 16 bases between the two germline ends. Per the germline V gene, CDR1 is SGHTA and CDR2 is FQGNSA. The CDR3 covers 15 residues. DNA for the CDR3: TGTGCCAGCAGCTTTGGGTTAGCGGTGGGGGATACGCAGTATTTT. Its protein product is CASSFGLAVGDTQYF.

J is TRBJ1-2 and V is TRBV10-1; TRBD1 might be the D (5 bases). CDR3 length: 13 amino acids. V lost 6 bases and J lost 3, with 11 bases in between. Germline V gives CDR1 WNHNN, CDR2 SYGVQD (reference sequence). The CDR3 here is CASSPGFDYGYTF. CDR3 in DNA: TGCGCCAGCAGCCCAGGGTTTGACTATGGCTACACCTTC.

This chain links TRBV10-3 with TRBJ2-2, with D tentatively TRBD1 (6 bases). The CDR3 contains 14 residues. Trimming took off 4 bases at V and 2 bases at J, with 8 bases between the two ends. Germline V CDR1 and CDR2: ENHRY, SYGVKD. The CDR3 DNA reads TGTGCCATCAGTGTACAGGGAAACACCGGGGAGCTGTTTTTT. Translated: CAISVQGNTGELFF.

The gene calls are TRBV5-4 and TRBJ1-6; tentative D call: TRBD1 (6 bases). The CDR3 is made up of 17 amino acids. Germline CDR1 SGHNT, CDR2 YYREEE (reference sequence). The V gene lost 5 bases and the J gene lost 3 bases, with 18 bases spanning the gap. CDR3 in DNA: TGTGCCAGCAGTTCCGGGACACCCGGGGTCTATAATTCACCCCTCCACTTT. As protein: CASSSGTPGVYNSPLHF.

Only a few counts were recorded for this clone. The rearrangement joins TRBV6-5 to TRBJ1-1; the match to TRBD1 covers 10 bases. CDR1 and CDR2 (germline): MNHEY, SVGAGI. Trimming at V came to 7 bases and at J to 5 bases, leaving 10 bases not matched to a gene. The CDR3 totals 15 residues. Here the CDR3 DNA reads TGTGCCAGCACAAAGACAGGGGGCTCGGAGACTGAAGCTTTCTTT. This sequence encodes CASTKTGGSETEAFF.

This chain joins TRBV7-6 and TRBJ1-6; D unclear. CDR1 SGHVS and CDR2 FNYEAQ come from the germline V gene. The CDR3 is made up of 13 amino acids. Deletions cut 5 bases from V and 10 bases from J, with 12 bases between. CDR3 sequence reads: CASSPEERSPLHF. The CDR3 DNA reads TGTGCCAGCAGCCCCGAGGAGCGGTCACCCCTCCACTTT.

The chain carries TRBV4-1 and TRBJ2-7, with D maybe TRBD2 (6 bases). CDR3 size: 16 residues. The germline V gene encodes CDR1 MGHRA and CDR2 YSYEKL. With 0 bases removed from V and 4 bases from J, the gap between germline ends came to 16 bases. The CDR3 region is CASSQDGAGFGYEQYF. The CDR3 DNA follows: TGCGCCAGCAGCCAAGACGGTGCGGGATTTGGATACGAGCAGTACTTC.

This clone was counted once. The chain is built from TRBV15 and TRBJ1-2, with a possible D match to TRBD1 (5 bases). V shed 8 bases and J shed 1 base, with 11 bases lying between them. The CDR3 is 13 residues long. CDR1 LNHNV and CDR2 YYDKDF come from the germline V gene (reference sequence). The CDR3 region is CATAPDSNYGYTF. The CDR3 DNA is TGTGCCACCGCACCCGACAGTAACTATGGCTACACCTTC.

V and J are TRBV6-5 and TRBJ1-2, with D maybe TRBD1 (6 bases). The V gene lost 0 bases and the J gene lost 8 bases, with 13 bases spanning the gap. The CDR3 contains 14 residues. The germline V gene encodes CDR1 MNHEY and CDR2 SVGAGI. CDR3: CASSYSRGRYGYTF. DNA of the CDR3: TGTGCCAGCAGTTACTCGAGGGGGAGATACGGCTACACCTTC.